Below, 15 T cell receptor beta chains from the same sample are listed, as sequenced in a study of cytomegalovirus exposure and HLA in healthy donors. The PCR used 60 Vbeta and 13 Jbeta primers. Sequencing used immunoSEQ multiplex PCR; TCRdb keeps in-frame clones, though not all of them. The sample lists roughly 200,000 clones, roughly 91% occurring once. Sequenced input: PBMCs. The receptors here all came from a woman between 18 and 29 years old in good health and CMV-seronegative.

This rearrangement joins TRBV4-2 to TRBJ2-7; 8 bases agree with TRBD2. This CDR3 is built from 15 residues. Per the germline V gene, CDR1 is LGHNA and CDR2 is YNFKEQ. V lost 3 bases and J lost 3; bases outside the gene matches: 7. CDR3 nucleotide sequence: TGTGCCAGCAGCCACTCGGAAAGCGGGAGCTACGAGCAGTACTTC. Amino acid sequence: CASSHSESGSYEQYF.

This sequence joins TRBV11-3 and TRBJ2-7; D remains ambiguous. Germline values: CDR1 SGHNT, CDR2 YENEEA. The CDR3 is made up of 12 amino acids. Trimming pared 5 bases from V and 1 base from J, leaving 6 bases between. CDR3 sequence: CASSPDSYEQYF. The CDR3 coding sequence is TGTGCCAGCAGCCCAGATTCCTACGAGCAGTACTTC.

The chain's CDR3 is CASSVVAGPTTYNEQFF. As DNA, the CDR3 is TGTGCCAGCAGCGTAGTTGCGGGACCGACAACCTACAATGAGCAGTTCTTC. This chain connects TRBV9 to TRBJ2-1, with D possibly matching TRBD2 (6 bases). CDR3 length: 17 amino acids. Germline CDR1 SGDLS, CDR2 YYNGEE. V lost 0 bases to trimming and J lost 2 bases, with 15 bases between them.

The V gene is TRBV7-2, the J gene TRBJ2-7; 7 positions match TRBD1. In germline, CDR1 is SGHTA, CDR2 FQGNSA. CDR3 length: 17 amino acids. Losses at the gene ends were 5 bases for V and 0 bases for J; bases not matched to a gene: 13. The CDR3 loop reads CASSARGGSLSSYEQYF. Written as DNA, the CDR3 is TGTGCCAGCAGCGCCCGAGGGGGCTCACTTTCCTCCTACGAGCAGTACTTC.

The V call is TRBV4-1, the J call TRBJ1-3, with D hard to call. The V gene's germline CDR1 is MGHRA and CDR2 YSYEKL. CDR3 size: 16 residues. V lost 1 base and J 5 bases, leaving 15 bases between the germline ends. The CDR3 DNA follows: TGCGCCAGCAGCCAAGGAGGTAGGATGAGGAGAAACACCATATATTTT. It translates to CASSQGGRMRRNTIYF.

The V gene is TRBV9, the J gene TRBJ2-5; possibly TRBD2 for D (5 bases). Germline CDR1 is SGDLS and CDR2 is YYNGEE. Trimming took off 2 bases at V and 1 base at J, with 9 bases between the two ends. The CDR3 is made up of 14 amino acids. CDR3 in DNA: TGTGCCAGCAGCGTTGCGAGGGCCCAAGAGACCCAGTACTTC. The encoded protein is CASSVARAQETQYF.

This chain joins TRBV14 and TRBJ2-7; 13 bases align to TRBD2. The V gene end was trimmed by 2 bases and the J gene end by 3 bases; junction bases not matched to a gene: 7. There are 17 residues in the CDR3. The germline V gene has CDR1 SGHDN and CDR2 FVKESK. The CDR3 nucleotides read TGTGCCAGCAGCCAACAAGTTTGGACTAGCGGGAGCTACGAGCAGTACTTC. Its translation is CASSQQVWTSGSYEQYF.

This clone was seen a single time. V and J are TRBV5-1 and TRBJ2-1; the D gene is possibly TRBD2 (6 bases). V was shortened by 4 bases and J by 10 bases, with 18 bases between the two germline ends. Germline CDR1 reads SGHRS; CDR2 reads YFSETQ. The CDR3 contains 14 residues. CDR3: CASSPTNSEGEQFF. In nucleotides, the CDR3 is TGCGCCAGCAGCCCCACTAACTCGGAGGGGGAGCAGTTCTTC.

This chain connects TRBV9 to TRBJ2-1; 8 bases agree with TRBD1. This CDR3 has 15 amino acids. The germline CDR1 and CDR2 sequences are SGDLS and YYNGEE. The J segment lost 6 bases and the V segment lost 4 bases, leaving 9 bases of the junction unmatched. The CDR3 is CASSSGQVVRNEQFF. CDR3 DNA: TGTGCCAGCAGCTCGGGACAGGTTGTTCGCAATGAGCAGTTCTTC.

The chain's CDR3 is CASSLSRLPGGRPETQYF. DNA for the CDR3: TGTGCCAGCAGTTTATCGAGACTCCCAGGGGGCCGGCCAGAGACCCAGTACTTC. The genes are TRBV27 and TRBJ2-5; the match to TRBD1 covers 8 bases. V dropped 0 bases and J dropped 4; count of bases not matched to a gene: 13. The CDR3 runs 18 residues. CDR1 is MNHEY and CDR2 is SMNVEV in the germline V gene (reference sequence).

The chain employs TRBV5-1 and TRBJ1-1, with TRBD1 identical over 9 bases. The CDR3 loop spans 16 amino acids. Germline loops: CDR1 SGHRS, CDR2 YFSETQ. Losses at the gene ends were 4 bases for V and 0 bases for J; bases not matched to a gene: 7. This chain's CDR3 is CASSTVTGGVNTEAFF. CDR3 nucleotides: TGCGCCAGCAGCACAGTGACAGGGGGAGTGAACACTGAAGCTTTCTTT.

V usage is TRBV27 and J usage is TRBJ2-7, with 9 bases aligning to TRBD2. The germline gives CDR1 MNHEY, CDR2 SMNVEV (reference sequence). V shed 0 bases, J shed 4 bases, and the junction held 4 bases outside the gene matches. CDR3 length: 15 residues. The CDR3 loop is CASSLSLGLAYEQYF. DNA for the CDR3: TGTGCCAGCAGTTTATCCTTGGGACTAGCTTACGAGCAGTACTTC.

This chain links TRBV18 with TRBJ2-1; 8 nucleotides align to TRBD2. The germline CDR1 and CDR2 sequences are KGHSH and LQKENI. The V and J ends lost 3 bases and 8 bases, in that order; junction bases with no gene match: 9. The CDR3 extends over 15 amino acids. The CDR3 nucleotides read TGTGCCAGCTCACCGTTTACTAGCGGTGTGGATGAGCAGTTCTTC. Translation gives CASSPFTSGVDEQFF.

The V call is TRBV9, the J call TRBJ1-1; the D is unclear. V lost 4 bases and J 7 bases, leaving 14 bases between the germline ends. Germline V gives CDR1 SGDLS, CDR2 YYNGEE. The CDR3 runs to 13 residues. The CDR3 is CASSPRSYCEAFF. CDR3 DNA: TGTGCCAGCAGCCCTCGATCATACTGTGAAGCTTTCTTT.

The CDR3 reads CASSLGEQGAAGELFF. The CDR3 nucleotides read TGTGCCAGCAGCTTGGGAGAGCAGGGGGCTGCCGGGGAGCTGTTTTTT. The rearrangement uses TRBV5-6 and TRBJ2-2; 8 positions agree with TRBD1. CDR3 length: 16 amino acids. J lost 6 bases, V lost 0 bases, and 7 bases had no gene match. Looked up from germline, CDR1 is SGHDT and CDR2 is YYEEEE.